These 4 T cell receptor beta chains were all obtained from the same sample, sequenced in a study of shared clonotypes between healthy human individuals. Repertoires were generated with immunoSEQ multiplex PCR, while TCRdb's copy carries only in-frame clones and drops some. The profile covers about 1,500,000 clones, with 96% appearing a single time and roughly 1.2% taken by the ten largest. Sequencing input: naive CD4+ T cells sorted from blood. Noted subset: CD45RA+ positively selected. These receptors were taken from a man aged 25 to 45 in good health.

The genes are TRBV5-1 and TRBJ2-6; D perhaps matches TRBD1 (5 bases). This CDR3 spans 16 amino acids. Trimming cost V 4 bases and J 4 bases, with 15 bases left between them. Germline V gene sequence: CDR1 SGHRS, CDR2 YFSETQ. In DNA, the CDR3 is TGCGCCAGCAGCGACACAGGTCTATCCGGGGCCAACGTCCTGACTTTC. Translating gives CASSDTGLSGANVLTF.

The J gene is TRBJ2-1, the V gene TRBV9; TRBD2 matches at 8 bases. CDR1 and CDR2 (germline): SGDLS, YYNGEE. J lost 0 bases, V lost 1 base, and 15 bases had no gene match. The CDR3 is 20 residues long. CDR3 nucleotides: TGTGCCAGCAGCGTATCAGGGGATGCCCGACTAGCGAGCTCCTACAATGAGCAGTTCTTC. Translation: CASSVSGDARLASSYNEQFF.

CDR3 sequence (DNA): TGTGCCAGCAGCATAAGGAGGGGACAGGGAGGGCATAGTGGAGGTAATCAGCCCCAGCATTTT. This translates into CASSIRRGQGGHSGGNQPQHF. The gene calls are TRBV21-1 and TRBJ1-5; no check of the table's D call, TRBD1, against the DNA was made. TRBV21-1 constitutes a pseudogene. There are 21 residues in the CDR3.

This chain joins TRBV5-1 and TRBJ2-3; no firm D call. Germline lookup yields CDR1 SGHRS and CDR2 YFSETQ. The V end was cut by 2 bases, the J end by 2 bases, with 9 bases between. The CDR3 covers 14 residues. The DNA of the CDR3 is TGCGCCAGCAGCTTTGACCATAACACAGATACGCAGTATTTT. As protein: CASSFDHNTDTQYF. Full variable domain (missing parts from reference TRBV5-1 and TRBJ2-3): KAGVTQTPRYLIKTRGQQVTLSCSPISGHRSVSWYQQTPGQGLQFLFEYFSETQRNKGNFPGRFSGRQFSNSRSEMNVSTLELGDSALYLCASSFDHNTDTQYFGPGTRLTVL.